The rows below give T cell receptor beta chains drawn from one sample of a study of a mutant IDH1 vaccine in newly diagnosed glioma. The data were produced by immunoSEQ multiplex PCR, yet TCRdb's version contains in-frame clones alone and is incomplete. The sample lists fewer than 60,000 clones; less than 70% were seen once. These receptors' antigens are unknown. This material consisted of peripheral blood mononuclear cells (PBMCs), taken from a glioma patient whose treatment included an IDH1 peptide vaccine. The receptors derive from a man aged 35 to 55 with glioma. Some clones in this sample may be carry-over from other donors' samples. CDR3s include the opening cysteine and the closing phenylalanine or tryptophan. D genes are given only for firm matches. Clone size appears in some rows only: once, few, many, or a class for an expanded clone.

D: TRBD2
size: NA
J: TRBJ2-7
V: TRBV19
CDR3: CASSIASGASYEQYF
DNA: TGTGCCAGTAGTATAGCTAGCGGGGCCTCCTACGAGCAGTACTTC

D: NA
size: NA
J: TRBJ1-4
V: TRBV7-9
CDR3: CASSLGGQINEKLFF
DNA: TGTGCCAGCAGCTTAGGGGGCCAGATTAATGAAAAACTGTTTTTT

D: TRBD1
size: NA
J: TRBJ1-2
V: TRBV18
CDR3: CASSPSFTGQGNYGYTF
DNA: TGTGCCAGCTCACCATCTTTTACGGGACAGGGGAACTATGGCTACACCTTC

D: NA
size: NA
J: TRBJ1-1
V: TRBV12-5
CDR3: CASGFLLDGNTEAFF
DNA: TGTGCTAGTGGTTTCCTCCTTGACGGGAACACTGAAGCTTTCTTT

D: NA
size: NA
J: TRBJ1-3
V: TRBV10-3
CDR3: CAITPHPGNTIYF
DNA: TGTGCCATCACCCCGCATCCTGGAAACACCATATATTTT

D: TRBD1
size: NA
J: TRBJ1-2
V: TRBV6-5
CDR3: CASSYRGQGGYTF
DNA: TGTGCCAGCAGTTACAGGGGGCAGGGGGGCTACACCTTC

D: TRBD1
size: NA
J: TRBJ2-7
V: TRBV29-1
CDR3: CSVQTGGVYEQYF
DNA: TGCAGCGTTCAGACAGGGGGCGTCTACGAGCAGTACTTC

D: NA
size: NA
J: TRBJ2-1
V: TRBV5-1
CDR3: CASSLTGVYNEQFF
DNA: TGCGCCAGCAGCTTAACGGGGGTATACAATGAGCAGTTCTTC

D: TRBD2
size: NA
J: TRBJ2-7
V: TRBV7-8
CDR3: CASSLELAASYEQYF
DNA: TGTGCCAGCAGCTTAGAACTAGCGGCGTCCTACGAGCAGTACTTC

D: NA
size: NA
J: TRBJ1-2
V: TRBV2
CDR3: CASSDPPANYGYTF
DNA: TGTGCCAGCAGTGACCCCCCGGCTAACTATGGCTACACCTTC

D: NA
size: few
J: TRBJ1-6
V: TRBV6-5
CDR3: CASSRRPTESSPLHF
DNA: TGTGCCAGCAGCCGAAGGCCGACAGAAAGTTCACCCCTCCACTTT

D: NA
size: few
J: TRBJ1-2
V: TRBV9
CDR3: CASSVGGRYGYTF
DNA: TGTGCCAGCAGCGTAGGGGGGAGGTATGGCTACACCTTC

D: NA
size: NA
J: TRBJ2-2
V: TRBV1
CDR3: CTSSYRGDGELFF
DNA: TGCACCAGCAGCTACCGGGGGGACGGGGAGCTGTTTTTT

D: NA
size: few
J: TRBJ1-6
V: TRBV10-2
CDR3: CASSEGQSSYNSPLHF
DNA: TGCGCCAGCAGTGAAGGACAGAGCTCCTATAATTCACCCCTCCACTTT

D: TRBD1
size: once
J: TRBJ1-1
V: TRBV5-4
CDR3: CASTPGQENTEAFF
DNA: TGTGCCAGCACCCCGGGACAGGAGAACACTGAAGCTTTCTTT

D: NA
size: NA
J: TRBJ1-3
V: TRBV5-1
CDR3: CASSLEGRNTIYF
DNA: TGCGCCAGCAGCTTGGAGGGGAGGAACACCATATATTTT

D: NA
size: NA
J: TRBJ1-6
V: TRBV19
CDR3: CASSVGQTNSPLHF
DNA: TGTGCCAGTAGCGTTGGACAGACCAATTCACCCCTCCACTTT

D: NA
size: NA
J: TRBJ2-5
V: TRBV11-2
CDR3: CASSLGTRQETQYF
DNA: TGTGCCAGCAGCTTAGGGACACGCCAAGAGACCCAGTACTTC

D: NA
size: NA
J: TRBJ1-6
V: TRBV9
CDR3: CASSAAGGHSPLHF
DNA: TGTGCCAGCAGCGCCGCGGGGGGCCACTCACCCCTCCACTTT

D: TRBD2
size: NA
J: TRBJ2-5
V: TRBV2
CDR3: CASTLLADPGTQYF
DNA: TGTGCCAGCACCTTACTAGCGGACCCGGGGACCCAGTACTTC

D: NA
size: few
J: TRBJ1-2
V: TRBV6-5
CDR3: CASSYGDGSYGYTF
DNA: TGTGCCAGCAGTTACGGTGACGGGTCCTATGGCTACACCTTC

D: NA
size: NA
J: TRBJ1-6
V: TRBV11-2
CDR3: CASSLSGSSNSPLHF
DNA: TGTGCCAGCAGCTTATCGGGGAGCTCTAATTCACCCCTCCACTTT

D: NA
size: NA
J: TRBJ2-7
V: TRBV6-5
CDR3: CASSLNRDNYEQYF
DNA: TGTGCCAGCAGTTTAAACCGGGACAACTACGAGCAGTACTTC

D: NA
size: NA
J: TRBJ1-1
V: TRBV6-5
CDR3: CASIPIGGRVAFF
DNA: TGTGCCAGCATCCCGATCGGGGGGCGGGTAGCTTTCTTT

D: NA
size: NA
J: TRBJ2-5
V: TRBV7-8
CDR3: CASSLDLGAKTQYF
DNA: TGTGCCAGCAGCTTAGATTTGGGGGCAAAGACCCAGTACTTC

D: NA
size: few
J: TRBJ1-4
V: TRBV11-2
CDR3: CASSPDKAGPNEKLFF
DNA: TGTGCCAGCAGCCCAGACAAGGCAGGGCCTAATGAAAAACTGTTTTTT

D: NA
size: NA
J: TRBJ1-2
V: TRBV6-1
CDR3: CASSEVAGRGNYGYTF
DNA: TGTGCCAGCAGTGAAGTGGCAGGGAGGGGTAACTATGGCTACACCTTC

D: NA
size: NA
J: TRBJ2-5
V: TRBV7-8
CDR3: CASSLTETQYF
DNA: TGTGCCAGCAGCTTAACCGAGACCCAGTACTTC

D: TRBD2
size: NA
J: TRBJ2-1
V: TRBV5-6
CDR3: CASSLYGTSGKDRFF
DNA: TGTGCCAGCAGCTTATACGGGACTAGCGGGAAGGATCGGTTCTTC

D: NA
size: NA
J: TRBJ2-5
V: TRBV18
CDR3: CASSDLAVQETQYF
DNA: TGTGCCAGCTCAGACTTAGCGGTGCAAGAGACCCAGTACTTC

D: TRBD1
size: medium-sized
J: TRBJ1-2
V: TRBV18
CDR3: CASSRAGTGNGYTF
DNA: TGTGCCAGCTCACGGGCCGGGACAGGGAATGGCTACACCTTC

D: NA
size: few
J: TRBJ2-7
V: TRBV5-1
CDR3: CASSLRDAYEQYF
DNA: TGCGCCAGCAGCTTGAGGGACGCCTACGAGCAGTACTTC

D: TRBD1
size: NA
J: TRBJ1-1
V: TRBV10-3
CDR3: CAINRQGADTEAFF
DNA: TGTGCCATCAACAGACAGGGGGCGGACACTGAAGCTTTCTTT

D: NA
size: NA
J: TRBJ1-6
V: TRBV12-5
CDR3: CASGLGRGSPLHF
DNA: TGTGCTAGTGGTTTGGGGAGGGGTTCACCCCTCCACTTT

D: NA
size: NA
J: TRBJ1-5
V: TRBV18
CDR3: CASSQGHSNQPQHF
DNA: TGTGCCAGCTCACAGGGGCATAGCAATCAGCCCCAGCATTTT

D: NA
size: NA
J: TRBJ2-2
V: TRBV9
CDR3: CASSHHPPGRSNTGELFF
DNA: TGTGCCAGCAGCCATCACCCCCCGGGGAGGTCGAACACCGGGGAGCTGTTTTTT

D: NA
size: NA
J: TRBJ1-5
V: TRBV9
CDR3: CASSVGAGTQPQHF
DNA: TGTGCCAGCAGCGTTGGGGCCGGTACTCAGCCCCAGCATTTT

D: TRBD1
size: NA
J: TRBJ1-5
V: TRBV6-6
CDR3: CASTQYRGNQPQHF
DNA: TGTGCCAGCACCCAATACAGGGGAAATCAGCCCCAGCATTTT

D: NA
size: NA
J: TRBJ1-6
V: TRBV10-2
CDR3: CASSEDRSPLHF
DNA: TGCGCCAGCAGTGAGGACCGTTCACCCCTCCACTTT

D: NA
size: NA
J: TRBJ1-2
V: TRBV6-5
CDR3: CASSYSGDTYGYTF
DNA: TGTGCCAGCAGTTACTCGGGGGACACCTATGGCTACACCTTC

D: NA
size: NA
J: TRBJ1-1
V: TRBV10-3
CDR3: CAISSGEKAFF
DNA: TGTGCCATCAGTTCCGGGGAGAAAGCTTTCTTT

D: NA
size: NA
J: TRBJ1-1
V: TRBV9
CDR3: CASSVVSGTTEAFF
DNA: TGTGCCAGCAGCGTAGTCTCGGGGACCACTGAAGCTTTCTTT

D: TRBD1
size: NA
J: TRBJ1-2
V: TRBV6-1
CDR3: CASSEGDRPNYGYTF
DNA: TGTGCCAGCAGTGAAGGGGACAGGCCGAACTATGGCTACACCTTC